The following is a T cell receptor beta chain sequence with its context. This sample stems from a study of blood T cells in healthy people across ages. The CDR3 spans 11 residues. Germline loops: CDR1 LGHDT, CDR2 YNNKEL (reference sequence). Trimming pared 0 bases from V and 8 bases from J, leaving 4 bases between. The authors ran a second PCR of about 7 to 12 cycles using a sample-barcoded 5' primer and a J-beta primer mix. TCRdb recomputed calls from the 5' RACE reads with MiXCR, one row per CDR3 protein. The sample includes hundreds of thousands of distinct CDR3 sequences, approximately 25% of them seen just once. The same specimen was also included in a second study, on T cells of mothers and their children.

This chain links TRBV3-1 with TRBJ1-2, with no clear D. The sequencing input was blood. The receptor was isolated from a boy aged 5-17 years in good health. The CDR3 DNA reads TGTGCCAGCAGCCAAGAAGGGGGCTACACCTTC. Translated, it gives CASSQEGGYTF. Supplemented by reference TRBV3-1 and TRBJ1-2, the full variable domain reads DTAVSQTPKYLVTQMGNDKSIKCEQNLGHDTMYWYKQDSKKFLKIMFSYNNKELIINETVPNRFSPKSPDKAHLNLHINSLELGDSAVYFCASSQEGGYTFGSGTRLTVV.